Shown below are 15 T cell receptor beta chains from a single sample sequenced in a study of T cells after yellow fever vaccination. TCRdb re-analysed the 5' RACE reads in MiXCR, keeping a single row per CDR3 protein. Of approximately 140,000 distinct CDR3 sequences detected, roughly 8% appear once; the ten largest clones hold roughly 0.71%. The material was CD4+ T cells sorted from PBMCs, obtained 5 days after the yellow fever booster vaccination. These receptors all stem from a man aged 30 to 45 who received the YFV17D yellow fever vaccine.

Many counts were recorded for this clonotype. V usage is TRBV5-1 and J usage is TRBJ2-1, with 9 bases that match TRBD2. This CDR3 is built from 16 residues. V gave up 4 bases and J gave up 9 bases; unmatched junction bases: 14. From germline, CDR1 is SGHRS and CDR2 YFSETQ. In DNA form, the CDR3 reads TGCGCCAGCAGCCCTCAGGCGGGAGGGCCCGGCGGTGAGCAGTTCTTC. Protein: CASSPQAGGPGGEQFF.

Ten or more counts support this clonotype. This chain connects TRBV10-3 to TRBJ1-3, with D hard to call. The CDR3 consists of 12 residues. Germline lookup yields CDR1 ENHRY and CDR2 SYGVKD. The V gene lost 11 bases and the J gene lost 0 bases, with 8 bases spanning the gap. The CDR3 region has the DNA TGTGCCCACCAGAGCTCTGGAAACACCATATATTTT. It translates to CAHQSSGNTIYF.

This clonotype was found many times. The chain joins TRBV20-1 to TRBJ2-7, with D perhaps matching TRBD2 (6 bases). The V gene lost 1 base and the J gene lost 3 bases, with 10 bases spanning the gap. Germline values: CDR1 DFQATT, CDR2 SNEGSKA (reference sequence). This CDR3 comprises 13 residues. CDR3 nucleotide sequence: TGCAGTGCTAGAGGACTGGAGGGCTACGAGCAGTACTTC. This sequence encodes CSARGLEGYEQYF.

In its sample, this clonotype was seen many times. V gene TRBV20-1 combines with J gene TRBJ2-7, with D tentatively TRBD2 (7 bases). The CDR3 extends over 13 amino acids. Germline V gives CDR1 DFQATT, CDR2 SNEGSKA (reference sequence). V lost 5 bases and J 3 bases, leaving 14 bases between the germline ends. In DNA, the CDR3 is TGCAGTGCTTACAAGCGGGACAACTACGAGCAGTACTTC. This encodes CSAYKRDNYEQYF.

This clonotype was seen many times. CDR3 residues: CSATPWTGSGNSPLHF. DNA for the CDR3: TGCAGTGCGACCCCCTGGACAGGGAGCGGGAATTCACCCCTCCACTTT. The chain employs TRBV20-1 and TRBJ1-6; 8 bases agree with TRBD1. CDR3 length equals 16 residues. Germline lookup yields CDR1 DFQATT and CDR2 SNEGSKA (reference sequence). After removal of 6 bases from V and 7 bases from J, the junction contained 14 bases not matched to a gene.

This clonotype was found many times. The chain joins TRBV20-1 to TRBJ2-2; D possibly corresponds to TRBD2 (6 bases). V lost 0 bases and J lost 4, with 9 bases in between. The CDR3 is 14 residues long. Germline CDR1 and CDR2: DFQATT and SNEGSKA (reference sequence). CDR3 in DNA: TGCAGTGCTAGAGAGCGGGGTAGCACCGGGGAGCTGTTTTTT. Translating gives CSARERGSTGELFF.

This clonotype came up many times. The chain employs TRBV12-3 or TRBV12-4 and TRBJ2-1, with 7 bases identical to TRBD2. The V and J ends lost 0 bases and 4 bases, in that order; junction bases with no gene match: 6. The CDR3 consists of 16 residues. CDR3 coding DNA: TGTGCCAGCAGTTTAGCTCGGGGAGGGTCTTACAATGAGCAGTTCTTC. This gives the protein CASSLARGGSYNEQFF.

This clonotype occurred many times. The CDR3 here is CASMRQATGEQFF. DNA of the CDR3: TGTGCCAGCATGCGACAGGCAACCGGTGAGCAGTTCTTC. This sequence joins TRBV6-2 or TRBV6-3 and TRBJ2-1, with D maybe TRBD1 (6 bases). The CDR3 sequence is 13 residues long. In germline, CDR1 is MNHEY, CDR2 SVGEGT. V was shortened by 7 bases and J by 9 bases, with 16 bases between the two germline ends.

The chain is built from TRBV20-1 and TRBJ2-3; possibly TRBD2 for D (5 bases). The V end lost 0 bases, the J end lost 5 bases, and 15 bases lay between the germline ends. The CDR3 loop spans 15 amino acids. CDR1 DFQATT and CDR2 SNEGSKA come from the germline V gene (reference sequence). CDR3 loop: CSARDPSGSGDTQYF. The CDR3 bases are TGCAGTGCTAGAGATCCGAGCGGATCGGGAGATACGCAGTATTTT.

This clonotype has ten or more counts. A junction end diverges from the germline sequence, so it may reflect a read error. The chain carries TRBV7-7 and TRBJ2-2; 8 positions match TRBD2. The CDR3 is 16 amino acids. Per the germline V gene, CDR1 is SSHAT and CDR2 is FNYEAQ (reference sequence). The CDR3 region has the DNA TGTGCTAGCAGCTCGAGGGCGGGAGGGAACACCGGGGAGCTGTTTTTT. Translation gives CASSSRAGGNTGELFF. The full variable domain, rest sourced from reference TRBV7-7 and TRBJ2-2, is GAGVSQSPRYKVTKRGQDVTLRCDPISSHATLYWYQQALGQGPEFLTYFNYEAQPDKSGLPSDRFSAERPEGSISTLTIQRTEQRDSAMYRCASSSRAGGNTGELFFGEGSRLTVL.

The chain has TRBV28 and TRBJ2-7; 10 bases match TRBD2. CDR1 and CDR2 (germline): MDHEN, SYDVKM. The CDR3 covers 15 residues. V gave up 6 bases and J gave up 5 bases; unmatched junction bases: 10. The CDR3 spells CASRISGRGSHEQYF. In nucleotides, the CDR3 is TGTGCCAGCAGAATAAGCGGGAGGGGATCCCACGAGCAGTACTTC.

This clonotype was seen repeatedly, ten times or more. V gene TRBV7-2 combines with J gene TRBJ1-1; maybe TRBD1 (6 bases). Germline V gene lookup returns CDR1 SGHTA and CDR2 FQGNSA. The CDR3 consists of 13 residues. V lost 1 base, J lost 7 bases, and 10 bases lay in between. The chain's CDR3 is CASSLEARGEAFF. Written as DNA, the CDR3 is TGTGCCAGCAGCTTAGAGGCCAGGGGTGAAGCTTTCTTT.

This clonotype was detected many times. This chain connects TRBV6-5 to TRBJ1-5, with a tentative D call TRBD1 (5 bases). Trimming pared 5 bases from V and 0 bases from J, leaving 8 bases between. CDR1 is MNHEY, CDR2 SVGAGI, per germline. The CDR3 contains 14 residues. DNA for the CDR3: TGTGCCAGCAGTCAGGGAAATAGCAATCAGCCCCAGCATTTT. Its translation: CASSQGNSNQPQHF.

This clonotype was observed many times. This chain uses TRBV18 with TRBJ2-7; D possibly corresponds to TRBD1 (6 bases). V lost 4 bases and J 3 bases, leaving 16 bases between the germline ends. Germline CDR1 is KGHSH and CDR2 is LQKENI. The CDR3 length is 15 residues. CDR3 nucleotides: TGTGCCAGCTCACGTCTTAGGACAGCCAGCTACGAGCAGTACTTC. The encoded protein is CASSRLRTASYEQYF.

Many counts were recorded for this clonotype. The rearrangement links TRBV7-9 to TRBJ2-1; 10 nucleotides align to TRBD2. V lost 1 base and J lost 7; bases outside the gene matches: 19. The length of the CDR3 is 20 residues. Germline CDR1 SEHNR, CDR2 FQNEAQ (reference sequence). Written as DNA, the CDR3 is TGTGCCAGCAGCTTAGGTGCGACTAGCGGGTACTTGGGTCGGATGAATGAGCAGTTCTTC. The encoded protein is CASSLGATSGYLGRMNEQFF.